The sample holds many counts of the clone carrying this T cell receptor beta chain. The sample is drawn from a study of T-cell memory formation after mild COVID-19. MiXCR, applied by TCRdb to the 5' RACE reads, yields one record per CDR3 protein. The data contain 40,000 to 60,000 distinct CDR3 sequences, over 8.5% of them singletons. The V end lost 3 bases, the J end lost 1 base, and 5 bases lay between the germline ends. Germline loops: CDR1 SQVTM, CDR2 ANQGSEA. CDR3 length equals 12 residues. The source is an adult woman who had mild COVID-19 (a few samples of this study predate the infection). Cell type and time point are not known. The rearrangement links TRBV29-1 to TRBJ2-3; D unresolved. The sequenced sample was PBMCs or a T cell subset sorted from them (not recorded which). The CDR3 here is CSVEDGTDTQYF. The DNA for the CDR3 is TGCAGCGTTGAGGACGGCACAGATACGCAGTATTTT.